Each of the 21 T cell receptor beta chains below was sequenced from the same sample in a study of PD-1 blockade in classical Hodgkin lymphoma. Data came from immunoSEQ multiplex PCR; TCRdb stores just in-frame clones and leaves some out. The sample lists fewer than 75,000 clones, approximately 90% occurring once. There was relapse after autologous stem cell transplantation in every patient, and there was variation in brentuximab vedotin exposure. Specimen: peripheral blood mononuclear cells (PBMCs), collected before the second cycle of nivolumab. The receptors come from a human donor with classical Hodgkin lymphoma.

The CDR3 DNA follows: TGTGCCAGCAGCCCCCAAACAGATACGCAGTATTTT. Residues: CASSPQTDTQYF. This chain uses TRBV7-9 with TRBJ2-3; D is unclear. CDR1 and CDR2 (germline): SEHNR, FQNEAQ (reference sequence). The CDR3 sequence is 12 residues long. Trimming removed 5 bases at V and 3 bases at J, with 6 bases between. Filled out from reference TRBV7-9 and TRBJ2-3, the complete variable domain reads DTGVSQNPRHKITKRGQNVTFRCDPISEHNRLYWYRQTLGQGPEFLTYFQNEAQLEKSRLLSDRFSAERPKGSFSTLEIQRTEQGDSAMYLCASSPQTDTQYFGPGTRLTVL.

V gene TRBV7-8 combines with J gene TRBJ2-3; maybe TRBD2 (7 bases). V gave up 7 bases and J gave up 1 base, with 12 bases separating them. This CDR3 comprises 14 residues. CDR1 and CDR2 from the germline V gene are SGHVS and FQNEAQ. Here the CDR3 DNA reads TGTGCCAGCAACCTAGGGGGGGGCACAGATACGCAGTATTTT. Its translation is CASNLGGGTDTQYF.

V usage is TRBV28 and J usage is TRBJ1-1; D is possibly TRBD1 (5 bases). Germline CDR1 reads MDHEN; CDR2 reads SYDVKM. The CDR3 runs to 13 residues. V was trimmed by 3 bases and J by 4 bases, leaving 9 bases between them. CDR3 sequence reads: CASSFGGGTEAFF. The CDR3 bases are TGTGCCAGCAGTTTTGGGGGAGGCACTGAAGCTTTCTTT.

As for this clone: Within the sample, other DNA sequences also encode this same CDR3. This rearrangement joins TRBV9 to TRBJ1-1, with TRBD1 as a possible D gene (6 bases). Trimming shortened V by 4 bases and J by 0 bases, and 13 bases separated the two germline ends. There are 15 residues in the CDR3. Per the germline V gene, CDR1 is SGDLS and CDR2 is YYNGEE. CDR3 in amino acids: CASSPRTVMNTEAFF. In nucleotides, the CDR3 is TGTGCCAGCAGCCCCCGGACAGTCATGAACACTGAAGCTTTCTTT.

This chain links TRBV4-2 with TRBJ1-4; 9 nucleotides line up with TRBD1. V was pared by 0 bases and J by 2 bases, with 16 bases of the junction left unmatched. This CDR3 is 21 amino acids long. Per the germline V gene, CDR1 is LGHNA and CDR2 is YNFKEQ. The CDR3: CASSQEVKGQGTVRTNEKLFF. In nucleotides, the CDR3 is TGTGCCAGCAGCCAAGAGGTCAAGGGACAGGGAACTGTAAGGACTAATGAAAAACTGTTTTTT.

The chain employs TRBV5-1 and TRBJ1-4; the D is unclear. Germline V gene data show CDR1 as SGHRS and CDR2 as YFSETQ. Trimming left V 1 base short and J 7 bases short, with 14 bases between. This CDR3 comprises 15 residues. The CDR3 is CASSLTATAGEKLFF. The CDR3 DNA sequence: TGCGCCAGCAGCTTGACAGCCACGGCAGGTGAAAAACTGTTTTTT.

V usage is TRBV30 and J usage is TRBJ1-5; D may be TRBD1 (5 bases). The V end lost 1 base, the J end lost 3 bases, and 16 bases lay between the germline ends. This CDR3 region has 16 residues. CDR1 and CDR2 (germline): GTSNPN, SVGIG (reference sequence). The CDR3 nucleotides are TGTGCCTGGAGTGACCCTTTTAGGGGCGACAATCAGCCCCAGCATTTT. As protein: CAWSDPFRGDNQPQHF.

The rearrangement joins TRBV7-8 to TRBJ1-1, with no clear D. Germline CDR1 SGHVS, CDR2 FQNEAQ. The CDR3 is 13 amino acids. Trimming removed 2 bases at V and 11 bases at J, with 15 bases between. The CDR3 protein is CASSLTMSGAAFF. The CDR3 nucleotides are TGTGCCAGCAGCTTAACAATGTCAGGCGCGGCTTTCTTT.

Concerning this clone itself: Other nucleotide sequences from this sample produce the same CDR3. The chain recombines TRBV5-1 with TRBJ1-2; D uncertain. There are 14 residues in the CDR3. Per the germline V gene, CDR1 is SGHRS and CDR2 is YFSETQ. V shed 0 bases and J shed 4 bases, with 10 bases lying between them. CDR3 DNA: TGCGCCAGCAGCTTGGGGTTAGGGTCCTATGGCTACACCTTC. As protein: CASSLGLGSYGYTF.

The chain carries TRBV5-1 and TRBJ1-1, with 8 bases lining up with TRBD1. J gave up 4 bases and V 4 bases, and 6 bases lay outside the gene matches. CDR3 length: 14 amino acids. Germline assignment: CDR1 SGHRS and CDR2 YFSETQ. The chain's CDR3 is CASSPQGVGTEAFF. CDR3 bases: TGCGCCAGCAGCCCACAGGGGGTTGGCACTGAAGCTTTCTTT.

The chain has TRBV25-1 and TRBJ2-5; D unresolved. The germline V gene encodes CDR1 MGHDK and CDR2 SYGVNS. The CDR3 consists of 13 residues. Trimming left V 1 base short and J 3 bases short, with 6 bases between. CDR3 nucleotides: TGTGCCAGCAGTGAATCAGGAAAAGAGACCCAGTACTTC. Encoded protein: CASSESGKETQYF.

The V gene is TRBV7-9, the J gene TRBJ2-2; D gene ambiguous. Trimming pared 8 bases from V and 8 bases from J, leaving 12 bases between. The CDR3 totals 12 residues. The V gene's germline CDR1 is SEHNR and CDR2 FQNEAQ (reference sequence). CDR3 DNA: TGTGCCAGCTTGCTCCCGAGAGGGGAGCTGTTTTTT. Protein sequence: CASLLPRGELFF.

V gene TRBV5-1 combines with J gene TRBJ1-2; weak D call: TRBD1 (5 bases). The length of the CDR3 is 13 residues. Germline CDR1 and CDR2: SGHRS and YFSETQ. The V gene lost 4 bases and the J gene lost 4 bases, with 11 bases spanning the gap. The CDR3 spells CASSPDGGYGYTF. The CDR3, as DNA: TGCGCCAGCAGCCCGGACGGGGGCTATGGCTACACCTTC.

The CDR3 protein is CASSESEEVPDTQYF. For the CDR3, the DNA is TGCGCCAGCAGTGAGTCGGAAGAGGTGCCGGATACGCAGTATTTT. The chain uses TRBV10-1 and TRBJ2-3; D gene uncertain. Germline V gene lookup returns CDR1 WNHNN and CDR2 SYGVQD (reference sequence). The CDR3 sequence is 15 residues long. Trimming pared 0 bases from V and 6 bases from J, leaving 13 bases between.

The rearrangement links TRBV18 to TRBJ2-2, with no clear D. Trimming took 3 bases from V and 4 from J, leaving 18 bases between them. This CDR3 spans 17 amino acids. Germline CDR1 reads KGHSH; CDR2 reads LQKENI. Here the CDR3 DNA reads TGTGCCAGCTCACCTTCCCCTCTTCTTTCGAGCACCGGGGAGCTGTTTTTT. Residues: CASSPSPLLSSTGELFF.

The chain couples TRBV5-1 to TRBJ2-3; D possibly corresponds to TRBD2 (6 bases). There are 13 residues in the CDR3. CDR1 is SGHRS and CDR2 is YFSETQ in the germline V gene. V lost 2 bases to trimming and J lost 4 bases, with 8 bases between them. The CDR3 here is CASSFGGADTQYF. The CDR3 nucleotides read TGCGCCAGCAGCTTCGGGGGTGCAGATACGCAGTATTTT.

The rearrangement joins TRBV10-3 to TRBJ1-1, with a weak D call TRBD1 (5 bases). CDR1 and CDR2 (germline): ENHRY, SYGVKD. Trimming cost V 5 bases and J 1 base, with 14 bases left between them. The CDR3 spans 15 residues. CDR3 amino acids: CAISPAREWNTEAFF. As DNA, the CDR3 is TGTGCCATCAGTCCCGCCAGGGAGTGGAACACTGAAGCTTTCTTT.

In its sample, this clone was seen a few times. The gene calls are TRBV6-6 and TRBJ2-1, with no clear D. Germline V gene sequence: CDR1 MNHNY, CDR2 SVGAGI (reference sequence). CDR3 length: 15 residues. The ends were cut back, 5 bases at V and 1 base at J, with 12 bases in the middle. As DNA, the CDR3 is TGTGCCAGCAGTCCCGGATTCGGATCCTACAATGAGCAGTTCTTC. Translation gives CASSPGFGSYNEQFF.

The chain links TRBV5-1 to TRBJ2-3, with 8 bases lining up with TRBD2. Germline loops: CDR1 SGHRS, CDR2 YFSETQ. V lost 0 bases to trimming and J lost 6 bases; unmatched junction nucleotides: 12. The CDR3 covers 17 residues. CDR3 loop: CASSLARGLAGYDTQYF. The CDR3 nucleotides read TGCGCCAGCAGCTTGGCAAGGGGGTTAGCGGGGTATGATACGCAGTATTTT.

The chain has TRBV18 and TRBJ2-7; 7 bases are shared with TRBD2. The length of the CDR3 is 13 residues. V gave up 0 bases and J gave up 7 bases; unmatched junction bases: 3. Germline V gene lookup returns CDR1 KGHSH and CDR2 LQKENI. Here the CDR3 DNA reads TGTGCCAGCTCACCACCGGGAGGGCGGGAGCAGTACTTC. Translating it yields CASSPPGGREQYF.

This chain links TRBV12-2 with TRBJ2-7; the listed D gene, TRBD1, was not tested against the DNA. TRBV12-2 is a pseudogene locus. This CDR3 comprises 15 residues. CDR3 nucleotides: TGTGCAAGTCGCTCCCGACAGGGCTTCGGGCAGGAGGAGTACTTC. Protein: CASRSRQGFGQEEYF.